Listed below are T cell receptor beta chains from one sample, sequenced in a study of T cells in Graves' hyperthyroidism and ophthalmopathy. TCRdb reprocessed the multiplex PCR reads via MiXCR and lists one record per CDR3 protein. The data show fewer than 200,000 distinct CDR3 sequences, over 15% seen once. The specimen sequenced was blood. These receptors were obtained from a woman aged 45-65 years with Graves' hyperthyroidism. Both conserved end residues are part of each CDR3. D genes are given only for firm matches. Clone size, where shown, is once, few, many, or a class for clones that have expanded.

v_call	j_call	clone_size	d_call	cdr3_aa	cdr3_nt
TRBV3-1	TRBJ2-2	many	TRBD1	CASSQTIGTGKNTGELFF	TGTGCCAGCAGCCAAACAATAGGGACAGGAAAGAACACCGGGGAGCTGTTTTTT
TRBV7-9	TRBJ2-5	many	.	CASSLMGARGETQYF	TGTGCCAGCAGCTTAATGGGGGCTCGTGGAGAGACCCAGTACTTC
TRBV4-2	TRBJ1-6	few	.	CASSQDPAGSYNSPLHF	TGTGCCAGCAGCCAAGATCCAGCAGGCTCCTATAATTCACCCCTCCACTTT
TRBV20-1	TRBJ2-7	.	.	CSANPNSGYSYEQYF	TGCAGTGCTAATCCTAACAGCGGGTACTCCTACGAGCAGTACTTC
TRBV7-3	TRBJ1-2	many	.	CASSKAGDGYTF	TGTGCCAGCAGCAAGGCCGGGGATGGCTACACCTTC
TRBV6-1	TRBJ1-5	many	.	CASSPVYSNQPQHF	TGTGCCAGCAGTCCGGTTTATAGCAATCAGCCCCAGCATTTT
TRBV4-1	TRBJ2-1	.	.	CASSQDFANEQFF	TGCGCCAGCAGCCAAGACTTCGCAAATGAGCAGTTCTTC
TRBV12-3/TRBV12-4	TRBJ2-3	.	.	CASTLLGPDSTDTQYF	TGTGCCAGCACCCTATTAGGGCCGGATAGCACAGATACGCAGTATTTT
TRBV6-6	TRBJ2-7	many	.	CASSYGTLTYEQYF	TGTGCCAGCAGTTACGGGACACTCACCTACGAGCAGTACTTC
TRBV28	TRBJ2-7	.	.	CASSRIDSIYEQYF	TGTGCCAGCAGTCGGATAGACAGTATCTACGAGCAGTACTTC
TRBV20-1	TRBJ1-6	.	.	CSAIRGGVDNSPLHF	TGCAGTGCTATCAGAGGGGGAGTCGATAATTCACCCCTCCACTTT
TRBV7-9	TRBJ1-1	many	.	CASSLLPTVNTEAFF	TGTGCCAGCAGCCTCCTCCCCACGGTTAACACTGAAGCTTTCTTT
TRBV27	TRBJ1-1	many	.	CASSRGRTNMNTEAFF	TGTGCCAGCAGCCGTGGACGGACGAACATGAACACTGAAGCTTTCTTT
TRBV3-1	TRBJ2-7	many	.	CASSPRTLGDEQYF	TGTGCCAGCAGCCCCCGGACACTCGGAGACGAGCAGTACTTC
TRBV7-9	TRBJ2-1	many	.	CASSYHNEQFF	TGTGCCAGCAGCTACCACAATGAGCAGTTCTTC
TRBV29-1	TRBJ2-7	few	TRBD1	CSVETGGGVQYF	TGCAGCGTCGAAACAGGGGGCGGTGTGCAGTACTTC
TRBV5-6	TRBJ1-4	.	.	CASSLGQNFYNEKLFF	TGTGCCAGCAGCCTCGGACAGAACTTCTATAATGAAAAACTGTTTTTT
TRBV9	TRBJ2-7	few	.	CASSRTGMAYEQYF	TGTGCCAGCAGTCGCACAGGAATGGCCTACGAGCAGTACTTC
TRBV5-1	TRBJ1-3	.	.	CASSARSDSFGSGNTIYF	TGCGCCAGCAGCGCCAGATCCGACAGTTTCGGTTCTGGAAACACCATATATTTT
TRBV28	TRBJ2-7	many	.	CASSFNRFYEQYF	TGTGCCAGCAGTTTCAACAGGTTCTACGAGCAGTACTTC
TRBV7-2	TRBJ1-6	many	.	CASSLVGSPLHF	TGTGCCAGCAGCTTAGTGGGATCACCCCTCCACTTT
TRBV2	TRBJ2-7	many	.	CASSDPQLRDSYEQYF	TGTGCCAGCAGTGACCCACAACTGCGAGACTCCTACGAGCAGTACTTC
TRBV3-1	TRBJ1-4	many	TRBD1	CASSQGGTENEKLFF	TGTGCCAGCAGCCAAGGAGGGACAGAGAATGAAAAACTGTTTTTT
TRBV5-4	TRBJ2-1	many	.	CASSSGDYNEQFF	TGTGCCAGCAGCTCGGGAGATTACAATGAGCAGTTCTTC
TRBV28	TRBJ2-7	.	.	CASSRRAPSSYEQYF	TGTGCCAGCAGTCGGCGGGCCCCTAGCTCCTACGAGCAGTACTTC
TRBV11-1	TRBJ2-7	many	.	CASSPFGYEQYF	TGTGCCAGCAGCCCCTTTGGGTACGAGCAGTACTTC
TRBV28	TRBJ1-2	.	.	CASSYWERGGYTF	TGTGCCAGCAGTTACTGGGAACGGGGTGGCTACACCTTC
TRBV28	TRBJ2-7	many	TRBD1	CASRAGTAPYEQYF	TGTGCCAGCAGGGCCGGGACAGCACCTTACGAGCAGTACTTC
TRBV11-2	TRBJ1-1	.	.	CASSPQGTITEAFF	TGTGCCAGCAGCCCCCAAGGGACGATCACTGAAGCTTTCTTT
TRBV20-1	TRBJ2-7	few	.	CSARDSQGLGEQYF	TGCAGTGCTAGAGATTCCCAGGGGTTGGGCGAGCAGTACTTC
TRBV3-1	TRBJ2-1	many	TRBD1	CASSHQGQGVHEQFF	TGTGCCAGCAGCCACCAAGGACAGGGGGTCCATGAGCAGTTCTTC
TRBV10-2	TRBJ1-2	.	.	CATSEGGGYTF	TGCGCCACCAGTGAAGGGGGGGGCTACACCTTC
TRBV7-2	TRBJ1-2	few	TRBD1	CASSFKGQGFYGYTF	TGTGCCAGCAGCTTCAAAGGACAGGGGTTTTATGGCTACACCTTC
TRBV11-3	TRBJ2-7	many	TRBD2	CASSSSGGGEQYF	TGTGCCAGCAGCTCTTCGGGGGGGGGTGAGCAGTACTTC
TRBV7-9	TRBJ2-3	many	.	CASSSARVHTDTQYF	TGTGCCAGCAGCTCCGCTAGGGTACACACAGATACGCAGTATTTT
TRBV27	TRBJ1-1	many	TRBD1	CASSYGYRGNTEAFF	TGTGCCAGCAGTTATGGCTACAGGGGTAACACTGAAGCTTTCTTT
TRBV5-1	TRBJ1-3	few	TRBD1	CASSLPTGAGNTIYF	TGCGCCAGCAGCCTACCGACAGGGGCTGGAAACACCATATATTTT
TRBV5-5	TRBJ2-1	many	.	CASSLGTGISYNEQFF	TGTGCCAGCAGCTTGGGAACCGGGATCTCCTACAATGAGCAGTTCTTC
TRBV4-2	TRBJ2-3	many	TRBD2	CASSVSGDPTDTQYF	TGTGCCAGCAGCGTGAGCGGGGACCCTACAGATACGCAGTATTTT
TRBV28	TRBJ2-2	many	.	CASSFSGRGDFSGELFF	TGTGCCAGCAGTTTCAGCGGCAGGGGGGATTTCTCCGGGGAGCTGTTTTTT
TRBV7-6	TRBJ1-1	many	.	CASSSGNLNTEAFF	TGTGCCAGCTCTTCAGGGAATCTGAACACTGAAGCTTTCTTT
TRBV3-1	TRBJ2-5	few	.	CASSPHEGGTQYF	TGTGCCAGCAGCCCTCACGAGGGTGGGACCCAGTACTTC
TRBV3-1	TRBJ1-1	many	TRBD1	CASSLGTGSTEAFF	TGTGCCAGCAGCTTAGGGACAGGATCGACTGAAGCTTTCTTT
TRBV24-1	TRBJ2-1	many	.	CATSEGVLQFF	TGTGCCACCAGTGAAGGAGTCCTGCAGTTCTTC
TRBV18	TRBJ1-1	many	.	CASSPNRQTEAFF	TGTGCCAGCTCACCGAATAGACAGACCGAAGCTTTCTTT
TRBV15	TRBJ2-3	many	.	CATSRDFTSLEGDTQYF	TGTGCCACCAGCAGAGATTTTACCTCTTTAGAGGGGGATACGCAGTATTTT
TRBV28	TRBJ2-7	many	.	CASTYSSYEQYF	TGTGCCAGCACCTACAGTTCCTACGAGCAGTACTTC
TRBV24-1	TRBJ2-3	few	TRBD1	CATSDPGTGTTTQYF	TGTGCCACCAGTGACCCCGGGACAGGGACAACTACGCAGTATTTT
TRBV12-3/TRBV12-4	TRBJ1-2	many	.	CASTLDSYGYTF	TGTGCCAGCACCCTGGACAGCTATGGCTACACCTTC
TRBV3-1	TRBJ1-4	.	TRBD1	CASSQVGGRGNEKLFF	TGTGCCAGCAGCCAAGTTGGCGGCAGGGGGAATGAAAAACTGTTTTTT
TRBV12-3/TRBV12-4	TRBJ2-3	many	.	CASSLTAGADTQYF	TGTGCCAGCAGTTTAACAGCCGGGGCAGATACGCAGTATTTT
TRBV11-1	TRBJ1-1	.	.	CASTKNGYFGGGEAFF	TGTGCCAGCACCAAAAATGGATATTTTGGGGGAGGAGAAGCTTTCTTT
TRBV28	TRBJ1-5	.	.	CASIRGPGGPQPQHF	TGTGCCAGCATTAGGGGCCCCGGCGGGCCTCAGCCCCAGCATTTT
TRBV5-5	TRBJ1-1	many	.	CASSPDDSTEAFF	TGTGCCAGCAGCCCCGACGACAGCACTGAAGCTTTCTTT
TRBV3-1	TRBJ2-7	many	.	CASSQPGNEQYF	TGTGCCAGCAGCCAACCGGGAAACGAGCAGTACTTC